These 11 T cell receptor beta chains came from one sample sequenced in a study of T cell repertoires in cytomegalovirus infection. These receptors have no known antigen. TCRdb reanalysed the reads using MiXCR and keeps one entry per CDR3 protein. The sample lists some 500,000 distinct CDR3 sequences; more than 30% were seen once. This specimen was cultured PBMCs, taken from culture after CMV antigen stimulation. The receptors were sampled from a human donor in good health (CMV status not recorded). Some clones in this sample may be carry-over from other donors' samples.

This clonotype was seen many times. The V call is TRBV7-3, the J call TRBJ2-1; D perhaps matches TRBD2 (6 bases). The V and J ends lost 0 bases and 3 bases respectively, with 9 bases between them. CDR1 SGHTA and CDR2 FQGTGA come from the germline V gene. This CDR3 has 15 residues. The CDR3 spells CASSLTSGGYNEQFF. The DNA for the CDR3 is TGTGCCAGCAGCTTAACTAGCGGAGGCTACAATGAGCAGTTCTTC.

V gene TRBV19 combines with J gene TRBJ2-4; D call uncertain. This CDR3 is built from 17 residues. Germline V gene lookup returns CDR1 LNHDA and CDR2 SQIVND (reference sequence). Trimming took off 0 bases at V and 1 base at J, with 13 bases between the two ends. CDR3 loop: CASSIDRKALAKNIQYF. The CDR3 bases are TGTGCCAGTAGTATAGATCGAAAGGCACTCGCCAAAAACATTCAGTACTTC.

The chain is built from TRBV4-3 and TRBJ2-2, with D maybe TRBD2 (7 bases). Trimming stripped 1 base from V and 9 bases from J, with 12 bases between. In germline, CDR1 is LGHNA, CDR2 YSLEER. The CDR3 has 14 residues. The CDR3, as DNA: TGCGCCAGCAGCCAAGCCTGGGGGGGCAGGGAGCTGTTTTTT. It yields the protein CASSQAWGGRELFF.

The V gene is TRBV20-1, the J gene TRBJ1-5; D not certain. Germline CDR1 DFQATT, CDR2 SNEGSKA (reference sequence). V dropped 0 bases and J dropped 3 bases, with 15 bases sitting between them. The CDR3 is made up of 16 amino acids. CDR3 nucleotides: TGCAGTGCTAGAGAGGAGGCAGGTTTCGACAATCAGCCCCAGCATTTT. It codes for CSAREEAGFDNQPQHF.

The genes are TRBV6-5 and TRBJ1-1; 8 bases line up with TRBD1. There are 14 residues in the CDR3. From germline, CDR1 is MNHEY and CDR2 SVGAGI. V shed 4 bases, J shed 3 bases, and the junction held 4 bases outside the gene matches. The CDR3 nucleotides read TGTGCCAGCAGTTCCGGGGACAGGTACACTGAAGCTTTCTTT. Translation gives CASSSGDRYTEAFF.

The rearrangement joins TRBV18 to TRBJ1-4, with D perhaps TRBD1 (5 bases). V dropped 3 bases and J dropped 3 bases, with 17 bases sitting between them. The CDR3 length is 17 residues. Germline CDR1 reads KGHSH; CDR2 reads LQKENI. The CDR3 region has the DNA TGTGCCAGCTCACCCTCGGCTGGAGGGGCGTCTAATGAAAAACTGTTTTTT. Translation gives CASSPSAGGASNEKLFF.

The chain links TRBV6-1 to TRBJ1-5; no definite D call. The CDR3 runs to 13 residues. Germline assignment: CDR1 MNHNS and CDR2 SASEGT. V lost 6 bases and J 6 bases, leaving 12 bases between the germline ends. The CDR3 spells CASSGRVGQPQHF. DNA for the CDR3: TGTGCCAGCAGCGGACGGGTGGGTCAGCCCCAGCATTTT.

This sequence joins TRBV7-2 and TRBJ2-7, with 7 bases that match TRBD1. Germline V gene sequence: CDR1 SGHTA, CDR2 FQGNSA. The ends lost 4 bases at V and 6 bases at J; junction bases unmatched: 9. The CDR3 covers 14 residues. CDR3 amino acids: CASSSGGSLPEQYF. CDR3 sequence (DNA): TGTGCCAGCAGCTCAGGGGGATCATTGCCCGAGCAGTACTTC.

This clonotype was recorded a few times. The J gene is TRBJ2-2, the V gene TRBV6-5; 7 nucleotides agree with TRBD2. From germline, CDR1 is MNHEY and CDR2 SVGAGI. The CDR3 contains 15 residues. J lost 5 bases, V lost 1 base, and 4 bases had no gene match. CDR3 amino acids: CASSYFPSGTGELFF. The CDR3, as DNA: TGTGCCAGCAGTTACTTCCCTAGCGGAACCGGGGAGCTGTTTTTT.

The V gene is TRBV7-9, the J gene TRBJ1-5; D may be TRBD1 (5 bases). CDR1 is SEHNR and CDR2 is FQNEAQ in the germline V gene (reference sequence). V lost 1 base and J lost 0, with 22 bases in between. The CDR3 is made up of 20 amino acids. The DNA of the CDR3 is TGTGCCAGCAGCTTAGTAGGAGGGAAGGGGAACCGGTATAGCAATCAGCCCCAGCATTTT. Translated, it gives CASSLVGGKGNRYSNQPQHF.

This rearrangement joins TRBV7-2 to TRBJ2-3; D not certain. V was shortened by 5 bases and J by 7 bases, with 7 bases between the two germline ends. Per germline, CDR1 SGHTA and CDR2 FQGNSA. The CDR3 consists of 11 residues. In DNA, the CDR3 is TGTGCCAGCAGCCCTGGACATACGCAGTATTTT. Translation gives CASSPGHTQYF.